Reported below is one TCR beta chain. The CDR3 consists of 14 residues. V shed 9 bases, J shed 9 bases, and the junction held 8 bases outside the gene matches. CDR1 and CDR2 (germline): LNHDA, SQIVND (reference sequence). Generated by immunoSEQ multiplex PCR, the TCRdb table keeps only in-frame clones and is missing some. The table lists roughly 160,000 clones, 70% to 90% of them singletons. The data are from a study of blood T cell repertoires in COVID-19. The receptor was isolated from a man between 18 and 35 years old with acute or convalescent COVID-19. The sequenced sample consisted of peripheral blood. The chain couples TRBV19 to TRBJ1-6; 10 bases agree with TRBD1. In nucleotides, the CDR3 is TGTGCCAGCTCATCAGGACAGGGGGGTTCACCCCTCCACTTT. Residues: CASSSGQGGSPLHF.